This T cell receptor (beta chain) originates from a study of spatial heterogeneity in lung cancer. TCRdb re-analysed the 5' RACE reads in MiXCR, keeping a single row per CDR3 protein. The sample carries 6,100 or so distinct CDR3 sequences, around 7% recorded once. Noted time point: sample taken at primary tumor resection. Overall study results and limits: It was found that expanded intratumoral alpha and beta TCR counts tracked tumor mutation counts. Nonsynonymous mutation counts, ubiquitous and regional, were tracked by the respective counts of ubiquitous and regional expanded TCRs.

The CDR3 is made up of 13 amino acids. Germline assignment: CDR1 SGHRS and CDR2 YFSETQ. V was shortened by 2 bases and J by 4 bases, with 7 bases between the two germline ends. Ten or more counts support this clonotype. Antigen unknown. The specimen comprised lung tumor tissue, sampled at surgery. The sequence was obtained from a male donor with early-stage non-small cell lung cancer. This chain uses TRBV5-1 with TRBJ1-5; D ambiguous. The CDR3: CASSFGANQPQHF. The DNA of the CDR3 is TGCGCCAGCAGCTTCGGTGCGAATCAGCCCCAGCATTTT.